The 10 T cell receptor beta chains below come from one sample, sequenced in a study of blood T cells in healthy people across ages. Primers used in a second PCR of about 7 to 12 cycles were a sample-barcoded 5' primer and a J-beta primer mix. TCRdb re-called the 5' RACE reads with MiXCR, one entry per CDR3 protein. The sample holds 980,000 or so distinct CDR3 sequences, roughly 50% seen once. Material: blood. Receptor source: a man younger than 40 in good health.

CDR3 DNA: TGTGCCAGCAGTGCCCCACAGGGAACGAGCGACTACGAGCAGTACTTC. Translating it yields CASSAPQGTSDYEQYF. The chain employs TRBV6-1 and TRBJ2-5, with D maybe TRBD1 (6 bases). The DNA end lines up better with TRBJ2-7; the J call may be wrong. Germline-derived CDR1 and CDR2 are MNHNS and SASEGT. The CDR3 spans 16 residues.

The V gene is TRBV28, the J gene TRBJ2-7; D perhaps matches TRBD1 (5 bases). In germline, CDR1 is MDHEN, CDR2 SYDVKM. V dropped 6 bases and J dropped 3 bases, with 18 bases sitting between them. The CDR3 loop spans 15 amino acids. CDR3 sequence: CASSPITLQDYEQYF. CDR3 DNA sequence: TGTGCCAGCAGCCCCATTACCTTACAGGACTACGAGCAGTACTTC.

The CDR3 region is CSARTTGGPNQPQHF. In DNA form, the CDR3 reads TGCAGTGCTAGGACCACAGGGGGGCCCAATCAGCCCCAGCATTTT. This chain links TRBV20-1 with TRBJ1-5, with 8 nucleotides matching TRBD1. V was clipped by 3 bases and J by 3 bases; unmatched bases: 7. The CDR3 is 15 amino acids. Germline V gene sequence: CDR1 DFQATT, CDR2 SNEGSKA (reference sequence).

V gene TRBV28 combines with J gene TRBJ1-2; D is undetermined. The CDR3 runs 11 residues. With 5 bases removed from V and 13 bases from J, the gap between germline ends came to 14 bases. The germline CDR1 and CDR2 sequences are MDHEN and SYDVKM. The CDR3 nucleotides are TGTGCCAGCAGTCCCCTGGAGGGTTTCACCTTC. This sequence encodes CASSPLEGFTF.

Remarks on this clonotype: A read error may produce the germline difference seen at one junction end. The chain employs TRBV6-1 and TRBJ2-1; tentative D call: TRBD1 (6 bases). The CDR3 has 15 residues. Germline-derived CDR1 and CDR2 are MNHNS and SASEGT. The CDR3 nucleotides read TGTGCTAGCAGTGAACAAGGGACAAATTACAATGAGCAGTTCTTC. As protein: CASSEQGTNYNEQFF.

This clonotype was observed a handful of times. The rearrangement uses TRBV4-1 and TRBJ2-7, with 10 bases lining up with TRBD1. Germline trimming cut 1 base from V and 4 bases from J; bases unmatched to any gene: 4. CDR1 and CDR2 (germline): MGHRA, YSYEKL. The CDR3 totals 15 residues. CDR3 bases: TGCGCCAGCAGCCAAGGGACAGGGGGTAGGTACGAGCAGTACTTC. Its translation is CASSQGTGGRYEQYF.

The V and J genes are TRBV30 and TRBJ2-7; D is unclear. The CDR3 runs to 10 residues. With 2 bases removed from V and 5 bases from J, the gap between germline ends came to 4 bases. CDR1 is GTSNPN, CDR2 SVGIG, per germline (reference sequence). CDR3 nucleotides: TGTGCCTGGAGTAGGAACGAGCAGTACTTC. It is translated as CAWSRNEQYF.

The chain recombines TRBV4-2 with TRBJ2-1; D is possibly TRBD2 (6 bases). This CDR3 is 15 amino acids long. V was clipped by 6 bases and J by 8 bases, with 20 bases between them. Germline loops: CDR1 LGHNA, CDR2 YNFKEQ. CDR3 nucleotides: TGTGCCAGCAGACGGGACTTCACCCCTACCGATGAGCAGTTCTTC. Residues: CASRRDFTPTDEQFF.

As for this clonotype: The junction and the germline gene differ at one end; a read error may be behind it. The genes are TRBV28 and TRBJ2-7; 10 bases fit TRBD2. Germline CDR1 is MDHEN and CDR2 is SYDVKM. The CDR3 runs to 15 residues. The CDR3 spells CASSAPGLALWERYF. CDR3 nucleotide sequence: TGTGCCAGCAGTGCTCCGGGACTAGCGCTTTGGGAGCGGTACTTC. Full variable domain (remainder filled in from reference TRBV28 and TRBJ2-7): DVKVTQSSRYLVKRTGEKVFLECVQDMDHENMFWYRQDPGLGLRLIYFSYDVKMKEKGDIPEGYSVSREKKERFSLILESASTNQTSMYLCASSAPGLALWERYFGPGTRLTVT.

This clonotype has just a few counts. The chain's CDR3 is CASSPLTGGNEQYF. The CDR3 coding sequence is TGTGCCAGCAGCCCCCTTACAGGGGGAAACGAGCAGTACTTC. The rearrangement uses TRBV9 and TRBJ2-4; TRBD1 aligns across 8 bases. The J call could be wrong; TRBJ2-7 is a better fit for the DNA end. Germline V gene lookup returns CDR1 SGDLS and CDR2 YYNGEE. The CDR3 loop spans 14 amino acids.